A selection of T cell receptor beta chains follows, all from one sample in a study of blood T cell repertoires in COVID-19. The protocol was immunoSEQ multiplex PCR, while the TCRdb copy is restricted to in-frame clones and leaves out a portion. The sample records some 260,000 clones, approximately 85% being singletons. Sequenced: peripheral blood. The receptors shown here come from a human donor in a cohort sampled during active COVID-19. The CDR3 runs from the conserved cysteine through the conserved F or W. D genes are given only for firm matches. The size field is filled for only some rows; it gives once, few, many or a size class.

CDR3nt | CDR3aa | j_gene | abundance | d_gene | v_gene
TGTGCCTGGAGTCGGGGAACCTACGAGCAGTACTTC | CAWSRGTYEQYF | TRBJ2-7 | NA | NA | TRBV30
TGTGCCAGCAGCTCTTTCCTTGAACAGGGGAGTGGCTACACCTTC | CASSSFLEQGSGYTF | TRBJ1-2 | NA | TRBD1 | TRBV7-9
TGTGCCAGCAGTCGGACAGGGACCTACGAGCAGTACTTC | CASSRTGTYEQYF | TRBJ2-7 | NA | TRBD1 | TRBV7-9
TGTGCCAGCAGCTTAGGATACAGGGTAGGAGTTGAAAAACTGTTTTTT | CASSLGYRVGVEKLFF | TRBJ1-4 | NA | NA | TRBV7-9
TGCGCCAGCAGCCAATGGGCCGGGGATGGGCGCGAGCAGTACTTC | CASSQWAGDGREQYF | TRBJ2-7 | NA | NA | TRBV4-3
TGCGCCAGCAGCCAAGATTACAGGGGGACTGAAGCTTTCTTT | CASSQDYRGTEAFF | TRBJ1-1 | NA | TRBD1 | TRBV4-3
TGTGCCAGCAGTTCCGCGGGACAGGGCGATGGCTACACCTTC | CASSSAGQGDGYTF | TRBJ1-2 | NA | TRBD1 | TRBV27
TGTGCCAGCAGTTACCAGGGGTTGAGCAATCAGCCCCAGCATTTT | CASSYQGLSNQPQHF | TRBJ1-5 | NA | NA | TRBV6-5
TGTGCCATCAGTGAGTCGGCGAAGGGGGTCTCCTATAATTCACCCCTCCACTTT | CAISESAKGVSYNSPLHF | TRBJ1-6 | NA | NA | TRBV10-3
TGTGCCAGCAGTCCTGAGGGCTACGAGCAGTACTTC | CASSPEGYEQYF | TRBJ2-7 | NA | NA | TRBV6-5
TGTGCCAGCAGCTACAGGGACTCTGGAAACACCATATATTTT | CASSYRDSGNTIYF | TRBJ1-3 | once | NA | TRBV3-1/TRBV3-2
TGCGCCAGCAGCTTGGCCGGCTCTGGGGGCTCTAGGTCCTACGAGCAGTACTTC | CASSLAGSGGSRSYEQYF | TRBJ2-7 | NA | NA | TRBV5-1
TGTGCCAGTAGTATAAGACCGTCCCGGGTGGTTGAGGGAGCTTTCTTT | CASSIRPSRVVEGAFF | TRBJ1-1 | NA | NA | TRBV19
TGTGCCAGCAACCAGGGGTCAGGGCTAGGCTACACCTTC | CASNQGSGLGYTF | TRBJ1-2 | NA | NA | TRBV6-5
TGTGCCATCAGGCGGGCAGGGGGACACGAGCAGTACTTC | CAIRRAGGHEQYF | TRBJ2-7 | NA | TRBD1 | TRBV27
TGTGCCAGTAGTACAGTAGCAGGGCCAGATACGCAGTATTTT | CASSTVAGPDTQYF | TRBJ2-3 | NA | NA | TRBV19
TGTGCCTTCCAGGGGAGCCGCTACAATGAGCAGTTCTTC | CAFQGSRYNEQFF | TRBJ2-1 | NA | NA | TRBV15
TGTGCCAGCAGTTTGAGTTACAATGAGCAGTTCTTC | CASSLSYNEQFF | TRBJ2-1 | NA | NA | TRBV12-3/TRBV12-4
TGTGCCAGCAGTCCAGGGGCCTACGAGCAGTACTTC | CASSPGAYEQYF | TRBJ2-7 | few | NA | TRBV12-3/TRBV12-4
TGTGCCAGCAGACTTGGGACTAGCGCGAAGCAGTTCTTC | CASRLGTSAKQFF | TRBJ2-1 | NA | TRBD2 | TRBV28
TGTGCCAGTAGGGGTCCGGGACAGAAGTCTGGAAACACCATATATTTT | CASRGPGQKSGNTIYF | TRBJ1-3 | NA | TRBD1 | TRBV19
TGTGCCTGGAGTGTACGTCCGGGACCCCTCCACTTT | CAWSVRPGPLHF | TRBJ1-6 | NA | NA | TRBV30
TGTGCCGCCCAAAGGACAGTCACTGGAAACACCATATATTTT | CAAQRTVTGNTIYF | TRBJ1-3 | NA | NA | TRBV2
TGTGCCAGTACCTTCAAGCGGGGTCCTTGGAATGGCTACACCTTC | CASTFKRGPWNGYTF | TRBJ1-2 | NA | NA | TRBV6-6
TGTGCCAGCAGCTCAGGGCGGAGAAATGAAAAACTGTTTTTT | CASSSGRRNEKLFF | TRBJ1-4 | NA | NA | TRBV7-2
TGTGCCAGTTCAGGCGACCCAGGCTACGAGCAGTACTTC | CASSGDPGYEQYF | TRBJ2-7 | NA | NA | TRBV28
TGTGCCAGCAGCCACCCTCCTGAGGGCTACACCTTC | CASSHPPEGYTF | TRBJ1-2 | NA | NA | TRBV14
TGTGCCAGCAGTGAATCTTGGGGGAGGGACAATTCACCCCTCCACTTT | CASSESWGRDNSPLHF | TRBJ1-6 | NA | NA | TRBV6-1
TGTGCCAGCTCACCACGTGCCAGCGACTATTACAATGAGCAGTTCTTC | CASSPRASDYYNEQFF | TRBJ2-1 | few | NA | TRBV18
TGCGCCAGCAGCCCCCGGGATTCTGGGGCCAACGTCCTGACTTTC | CASSPRDSGANVLTF | TRBJ2-6 | NA | NA | TRBV5-1
TGCAGCGTTGATTATAAGGGGGCGCCTGAAGCTTTCTTT | CSVDYKGAPEAFF | TRBJ1-1 | NA | TRBD1 | TRBV29-1
TGCGCCAGCAGCCCTACTCCGGGACAGGGAAATGAAAAACTGTTTTTT | CASSPTPGQGNEKLFF | TRBJ1-4 | NA | TRBD1 | TRBV5-1
TGCGCCAGCAGCCAAGGACAGGAGCCTTCATATGGCTACACCTTC | CASSQGQEPSYGYTF | TRBJ1-2 | NA | NA | TRBV4-1